A selection of T cell receptor beta chains follows, all from one sample in a study of T cells in Graves' hyperthyroidism and ophthalmopathy. TCRdb fed the multiplex PCR reads into MiXCR, producing one record per CDR3 protein. The table lists hundreds of thousands of distinct CDR3 sequences, around 14% of them singletons. Input material: blood. The receptors shown here come from a woman aged 25-40 years with Graves' hyperthyroidism that later progressed to Graves' ophthalmopathy. CDR3s include the opening cysteine and the closing phenylalanine or tryptophan. D genes are given only for firm matches. A clone size is listed for some rows: how often the clone was seen (once, few, many), or a class if it is expanded.

few	TRBJ2-2	16	TRBD2	TRBV20-1	CSARLQRESYTGELFF	TGCAGTGCTAGACTACAGCGGGAGAGTTACACCGGGGAGCTGTTTTTT
NA	TRBJ1-1	14	NA	TRBV29-1	CSVARTDTNTEAFF	TGCAGCGTTGCCCGGACTGATACGAACACTGAAGCTTTCTTT
few	TRBJ1-1	15	NA	TRBV2	CASKGEKVRNTEAFF	TGTGCCAGCAAGGGGGAAAAGGTCAGGAACACTGAAGCTTTCTTT
many	TRBJ1-5	14	NA	TRBV9	CASSVGDSNQPQHF	TGTGCCAGCAGCGTAGGTGATAGCAATCAGCCCCAGCATTTT
many	TRBJ1-1	13	NA	TRBV12-3/TRBV12-4	CASSPVLLSEAFF	TGTGCCAGCAGCCCAGTCCTCCTGTCTGAAGCTTTCTTT
NA	TRBJ2-3	13	NA	TRBV5-1	CASHPGYTDTQYF	TGCGCCAGCCACCCGGGGTACACAGATACGCAGTATTTT
many	TRBJ2-5	15	NA	TRBV27	CASSSSADMSETQYF	TGTGCCAGCAGTTCTTCCGCGGACATGTCGGAGACCCAGTACTTC
NA	TRBJ2-6	16	NA	TRBV7-9	CASTRGGGAGANVLTF	TGTGCCAGCACCAGGGGGGGGGGCGCCGGGGCCAACGTCCTGACTTTC
NA	TRBJ1-4	14	NA	TRBV15	CATSSRDTYEKLFF	TGTGCCACCAGCAGCCGGGACACATATGAAAAACTGTTTTTT
many	TRBJ2-1	17	TRBD2	TRBV6-2/TRBV6-3	CASSYLPSGRGYNEQFF	TGTGCCAGCAGTTACCTTCCTAGCGGGAGGGGTTACAATGAGCAGTTCTTC
many	TRBJ1-1	15	NA	TRBV20-1	CSAGSPGTGGTEAFF	TGCAGTGCTGGGTCTCCAGGGACGGGGGGCACTGAAGCTTTCTTT
many	TRBJ2-4	12	NA	TRBV24-1	CATSPGKNIQYF	TGTGCCACCAGTCCCGGTAAAAACATTCAGTACTTC
many	TRBJ2-5	14	TRBD1	TRBV20-1	CSASPTGQGETQYF	TGCAGTGCTAGCCCGACAGGGCAGGGAGAGACCCAGTACTTC
NA	TRBJ2-1	16	NA	TRBV5-1	CASSLASLGRGNEQFF	TGCGCCAGCAGCTTGGCCAGTCTGGGAAGGGGCAATGAGCAGTTCTTC
NA	TRBJ1-4	15	NA	TRBV5-4	CASSLEPGTGEKLFF	TGTGCCAGCAGCTTGGAACCCGGAACGGGTGAAAAACTGTTTTTT
once	TRBJ2-4	14	NA	TRBV12-3/TRBV12-4	CASSLAILGDDQCF	TGTGCCAGCAGTTTAGCTATCCTGGGGGATGATCAGTGCTTC
NA	TRBJ2-7	16	TRBD1	TRBV5-1	CASSLGPGQGFREQYF	TGCGCCAGCAGCTTGGGACCGGGACAGGGTTTCAGAGAGCAGTACTTC
few	TRBJ2-1	14	NA	TRBV12-3/TRBV12-4	CASRGGRGVDEQFF	TGTGCCAGCAGGGGCGGCAGGGGAGTCGATGAGCAGTTCTTC
many	TRBJ1-1	14	NA	TRBV3-1	CASSQDTGHTEAFF	TGTGCCAGCAGCCAAGATACGGGGCACACTGAAGCTTTCTTT
many	TRBJ2-5	15	NA	TRBV13	CASSSLPSGGETQYF	TGTGCCAGCAGCTCCCTCCCCTCTGGGGGAGAGACCCAGTACTTC
NA	TRBJ2-6	18	NA	TRBV28	CASTTSGGHYSGANVLTF	TGTGCCAGCACCACTTCGGGGGGCCATTACTCTGGGGCCAACGTCCTGACTTTC
many	TRBJ2-3	17	TRBD2	TRBV6-1	CASRPGGGGRATDTQYF	TGTGCCAGCAGACCCGGTGGAGGAGGGAGGGCAACAGATACGCAGTATTTT
many	TRBJ1-5	14	NA	TRBV27	CASSFGGRPGPQHF	TGTGCCAGCAGTTTTGGCGGGCGCCCGGGGCCCCAGCATTTT
many	TRBJ1-5	12	NA	TRBV20-1	CSAATVGQPQHF	TGCAGTGCCGCAACTGTTGGTCAGCCCCAGCATTTT
few	TRBJ2-7	13	NA	TRBV25-1	CASRPGGRYEQYF	TGTGCCAGCAGGCCAGGGGGGAGGTACGAGCAGTACTTC
many	TRBJ2-7	13	TRBD2	TRBV10-3	CATKREGDYEQYF	TGTGCCACGAAGCGGGAGGGCGACTACGAGCAGTACTTC
many	TRBJ2-5	15	TRBD1	TRBV18	CASSPRTGVEETQYF	TGTGCCAGCTCACCACGGACAGGGGTCGAAGAGACCCAGTACTTC
many	TRBJ2-7	13	TRBD1	TRBV7-2	CASRTGGSPEQYF	TGTGCCAGCAGGACAGGGGGTTCTCCTGAGCAGTACTTC
once	TRBJ2-2	21	TRBD1	TRBV4-1	CASSQVIKATRQGADTGELFF	TGCGCCAGCAGCCAAGTAATTAAAGCGACAAGACAGGGGGCAGACACCGGGGAGCTGTTTTTT
NA	TRBJ2-7	13	NA	TRBV20-1	CSAPWTAGHEQYF	TGCAGTGCTCCCTGGACAGCGGGTCACGAGCAGTACTTC
many	TRBJ1-4	14	NA	TRBV12-3/TRBV12-4	CASSFASLNEKLFF	TGTGCCAGCAGTTTCGCAAGCCTTAATGAAAAACTGTTTTTT
NA	TRBJ2-1	11	TRBD1	TRBV20-1	CSAGTDNEQFF	TGCAGTGCTGGGACAGACAATGAGCAGTTCTTC
many	TRBJ1-1	14	NA	TRBV30	CAWHVDHGYTEAFF	TGTGCCTGGCATGTCGATCACGGGTACACTGAAGCTTTCTTT
many	TRBJ2-1	15	NA	TRBV6-2/TRBV6-3	CASSIGQTSYNEQFF	TGTGCCAGCAGTATAGGCCAGACCTCCTACAATGAGCAGTTCTTC
NA	TRBJ1-1	14	NA	TRBV6-1	CASSANSQMSEAFF	TGTGCCAGCAGTGCCAACTCCCAAATGAGTGAAGCTTTCTTT
few	TRBJ2-7	11	NA	TRBV5-1	CASRDQYEQYF	TGCGCCAGCAGGGACCAGTACGAGCAGTACTTC
NA	TRBJ1-2	12	NA	TRBV5-5	CASSLVGSGYTF	TGTGCCAGCAGCTTGGTAGGGAGCGGCTACACCTTC
few	TRBJ1-1	15	TRBD1	TRBV19	CASSSLQGGDTEAFF	TGTGCCAGTAGTAGCCTACAGGGGGGGGACACTGAAGCTTTCTTT
many	TRBJ2-3	16	TRBD2	TRBV20-1	CSASWRSGSYSDTQYF	TGCAGTGCTAGTTGGCGGAGCGGGAGTTACTCAGATACGCAGTATTTT
NA	TRBJ2-3	15	TRBD2	TRBV2	CASSGASGSGDTQYF	TGTGCCAGCAGTGGCGCTAGCGGGAGTGGGGATACGCAATATTTT
few	TRBJ2-3	18	NA	TRBV27	CASSLLSGRTLGTDTQYF	TGTGCCAGCAGTTTACTGTCGGGCAGGACGTTAGGGACGGATACGCAGTATTTT
NA	TRBJ1-2	11	NA	TRBV29-1	CSHSKSAGYTF	TGCAGCCACTCAAAGTCCGCTGGCTACACCTTC
many	TRBJ2-5	14	TRBD2	TRBV12-3/TRBV12-4	CASRIAGAKETQYF	TGTGCCAGCAGGATAGCGGGAGCTAAGGAGACCCAGTACTTC
many	TRBJ2-7	15	TRBD1	TRBV7-3	CASSSAGTGAYEQYF	TGTGCCAGCAGCTCGGCCGGGACAGGGGCCTACGAGCAGTACTTC
few	TRBJ1-1	14	NA	TRBV7-6	CASSLAISNTEAFF	TGTGCCAGCAGCTTAGCTATTTCCAACACTGAAGCTTTCTTT
many	TRBJ2-5	14	NA	TRBV5-4	CASSFSGTKETQYF	TGTGCCAGCAGCTTCTCCGGGACAAAGGAGACCCAGTACTTC
many	TRBJ1-1	16	TRBD1	TRBV28	CASSLRTGRMNTEAFF	TGTGCCAGCAGTCTCCGGACAGGGCGCATGAACACTGAAGCTTTCTTT
NA	TRBJ2-3	13	NA	TRBV30	CAWSVMSPDTQYF	TGTGCCTGGAGTGTAATGAGCCCAGATACGCAGTATTTT
few	TRBJ1-4	14	NA	TRBV18	CASSPGNTNEKLFF	TGTGCCAGCTCACCCGGGAACACTAATGAAAAACTGTTTTTT
many	TRBJ2-7	13	NA	TRBV5-6	CASRAGTTNEQYF	TGTGCCAGCAGAGCCGGGACAACCAACGAGCAGTACTTC
many	TRBJ1-2	15	NA	TRBV10-3	CAITPNELGSYGYTF	TGTGCCATCACCCCCAATGAGTTAGGGAGCTATGGCTACACCTTC
many	TRBJ2-5	17	NA	TRBV28	CASSPVLTAKTQETQYF	TGTGCCAGCAGTCCGGTATTGACAGCCAAGACCCAAGAGACCCAGTACTTC
many	TRBJ2-2	12	NA	TRBV12-3/TRBV12-4	CASSQGSGELFF	TGTGCCAGCAGCCAGGGTTCCGGGGAGCTGTTTTTT
NA	TRBJ1-1	14	NA	TRBV30	CAWGPNIMNTEAFF	TGTGCCTGGGGACCTAATATAATGAACACTGAAGCTTTCTTT
few	TRBJ2-7	16	NA	TRBV18	CASSPASAGLTYEQYF	TGTGCCAGCTCACCAGCCTCGGCAGGGCTCACCTACGAGCAGTACTTC
many	TRBJ2-1	17	NA	TRBV6-5	CASSYSNRNSSYNEQFF	TGTGCCAGCAGTTACTCAAACCGGAATAGCTCCTACAATGAGCAGTTCTTC